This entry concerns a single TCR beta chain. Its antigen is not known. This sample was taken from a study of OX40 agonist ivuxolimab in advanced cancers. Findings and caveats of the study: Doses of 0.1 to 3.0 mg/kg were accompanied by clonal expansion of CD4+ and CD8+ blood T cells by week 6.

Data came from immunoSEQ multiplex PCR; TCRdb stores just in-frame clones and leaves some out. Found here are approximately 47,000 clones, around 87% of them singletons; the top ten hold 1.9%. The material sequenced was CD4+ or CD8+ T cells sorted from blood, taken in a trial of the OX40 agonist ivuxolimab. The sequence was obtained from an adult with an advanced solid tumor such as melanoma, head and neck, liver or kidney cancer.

CDR3 bases: TGTGCCAGTAGTCTCGTCCAGGGGGCGTCGAGAAACGAGCAGTACTTC. Its translation is CASSLVQGASRNEQYF. V is TRBV19 and J is TRBJ2-7, with 8 bases aligning to TRBD1. Per the germline V gene, CDR1 is LNHDA and CDR2 is SQIVND (reference sequence). Trimming removed 5 bases from V and 5 bases from J; junction bases left unmatched: 14. The CDR3 runs 16 residues.